Each of the 25 T cell receptor beta chains below was sequenced from the same sample in a study of blood T cell repertoires in COVID-19. Measured with immunoSEQ multiplex PCR; TCRdb has only the in-frame clones, and not every one. The repertoire has 490,000 or so clones, 88% of them found once; the top ten carry approximately 1.8%. Sequencing was carried out using PBMCs or T cells enriched from blood (not recorded which). These receptors originate from a woman in her thirties or forties who had recovered from COVID-19.

This clone was found a few times. The rearrangement uses TRBV13 and TRBJ1-2, with 8 bases fitting TRBD1. The V gene end was trimmed by 5 bases and the J gene end by 6 bases; junction bases not matched to a gene: 14. The CDR3 has 16 amino acids. Germline V gene sequence: CDR1 PRHDT, CDR2 FYEKMQ (reference sequence). CDR3: CASSPRGGRGLDGYTF. In nucleotides, the CDR3 is TGTGCCAGCAGCCCCAGAGGGGGCAGGGGGCTAGATGGCTACACCTTC.

V gene TRBV13 combines with J gene TRBJ2-7; TRBD2 aligns across 7 bases. The V gene's germline CDR1 is PRHDT and CDR2 FYEKMQ (reference sequence). The J segment lost 5 bases and the V segment lost 5 bases, leaving 15 bases of the junction unmatched. The CDR3 is 16 residues long. The CDR3 region is CASSPRASLAGDEQYF. The CDR3 coding sequence is TGTGCCAGCAGCCCCAGAGCGAGTCTTGCGGGGGACGAGCAGTACTTC.

This clone showed up just once. V usage is TRBV12-5 and J usage is TRBJ2-3, with D unresolved. Germline loops: CDR1 LGHNT, CDR2 FRNRAP. The V gene lost 3 bases and the J gene lost 2 bases, with 6 bases spanning the gap. CDR3 size: 13 residues. CDR3 amino acids: CASGLSSTDTQYF. CDR3 DNA: TGTGCTAGTGGTTTATCCTCCACAGATACGCAGTATTTT.

This chain joins TRBV7-2 and TRBJ2-5, with D maybe TRBD2 (5 bases). Per germline, CDR1 SGHTA and CDR2 FQGNSA. Trimming took off 0 bases at V and 1 base at J, with 15 bases between the two ends. This CDR3 is built from 17 residues. The CDR3 region has the DNA TGTGCCAGCAGCTTAGCCTTCGGGGTAACCACCCAAGAGACCCAGTACTTC. Its translation is CASSLAFGVTTQETQYF.

The chain has TRBV6-1 and TRBJ1-6; 8 nucleotides agree with TRBD1. CDR3 length: 15 residues. Losses at the gene ends were 3 bases for V and 6 bases for J; bases not matched to a gene: 4. Germline V gives CDR1 MNHNS, CDR2 SASEGT. DNA of the CDR3: TGTGCCAGCAGTGAGCAGACAGGGGTTAATTCACCCCTCCACTTT. Translating it yields CASSEQTGVNSPLHF.

The sample holds a few counts of this clone. This chain joins TRBV2 and TRBJ1-5, with TRBD1 matching 8 bases. Trimming removed 3 bases from V and 5 bases from J; junction bases left unmatched: 3. This CDR3 spans 14 amino acids. CDR1 SNHLY and CDR2 FYNNEI come from the germline V gene. The CDR3 sequence is CASSDRQGYQPQHF. The CDR3 bases are TGTGCCAGCAGTGATCGACAGGGGTATCAGCCCCAGCATTTT.

The chain recombines TRBV7-8 with TRBJ2-7; 7 bases are shared with TRBD2. The CDR3 extends over 17 amino acids. Trimming at V came to 3 bases and at J to 1 base, leaving 12 bases not matched to a gene. The germline gives CDR1 SGHVS, CDR2 FQNEAQ. The CDR3 sequence: CASSFGVAGGGSYEQYF. DNA of the CDR3: TGTGCCAGCAGCTTCGGGGTAGCGGGCGGCGGATCCTACGAGCAGTACTTC.

The chain's CDR3 is CASRTGGTGNTIYF. The CDR3 DNA sequence: TGTGCCAGCAGGACAGGGGGCACTGGAAACACCATATATTTT. The chain is built from TRBV6-5 and TRBJ1-3; 10 positions agree with TRBD1. The CDR3 length is 14 residues. Germline loops: CDR1 MNHEY, CDR2 SVGAGI. Trimming at V came to 6 bases and at J to 2 bases, leaving 1 base not matched to a gene.

The rearrangement uses TRBV19 and TRBJ2-5; 12 bases match TRBD1. Germline V lookup: CDR1 LNHDA, CDR2 SQIVND (reference sequence). The CDR3 extends over 15 amino acids. V was pared by 4 bases and J by 5 bases, with 5 bases of the junction left unmatched. CDR3 nucleotide sequence: TGTGCCAGTAGTAAGGGACAGGGGGCACGGGAGACCCAGTACTTC. This gives the protein CASSKGQGARETQYF.

This clone was seen a single time. This chain uses TRBV7-2 with TRBJ2-5; 14 positions match TRBD2. The CDR3 has 16 amino acids. The V and J ends lost 6 bases and 5 bases, in that order; junction bases with no gene match: 8. Germline CDR1 and CDR2: SGHTA and FQGNSA. CDR3: CASRIGLAGGSETQYF. DNA for the CDR3: TGTGCCAGCAGAATCGGACTAGCGGGAGGTTCCGAGACCCAGTACTTC. The full variable domain, in which reference TRBV7-2 and TRBJ2-5 provide the parts outside the CDR3, is GAGVSQSPSNKVTEKGKDVELRCDPISGHTALYWYRQSLGQGLEFLIYFQGNSAPDKSGLPSDRFSAERTGGSVSTLTIQRTQQEDSAVYLCASRIGLAGGSETQYFGPGTRLLVL.

The V and J genes are TRBV9 and TRBJ1-6; D gene uncertain. Trimming took 0 bases from V and 8 from J, leaving 9 bases between them. This CDR3 is built from 14 residues. Germline V CDR1 and CDR2: SGDLS, YYNGEE. The CDR3 nucleotides are TGTGCCAGCAGCGTAGACAGCGGGGATTCACCCCTCCACTTT. Protein: CASSVDSGDSPLHF.

V usage is TRBV3-1 (or the pseudogene TRBV3-2) and J usage is TRBJ1-6; no definite D call. Looked up from germline, CDR1 is LGHDT and CDR2 is YNNKEL (reference sequence). With 2 bases removed from V and 7 bases from J, the gap between germline ends came to 6 bases. The CDR3 length is 13 residues. The CDR3 is CASSQNANSPLHF. CDR3 nucleotide sequence: TGTGCCAGCAGCCAAAACGCGAATTCACCCCTCCACTTT.

This clone was counted only a few times. The V call is TRBV10-1, the J call TRBJ1-1; 8 bases line up with TRBD1. V was clipped by 5 bases and J by 2 bases; unmatched bases: 4. The CDR3 is 14 residues long. Germline V gives CDR1 WNHNN, CDR2 SYGVQD (reference sequence). The CDR3 DNA is TGCGCCAGCAGTTTGACAGGGGCAAACACTGAAGCTTTCTTT. This gives the protein CASSLTGANTEAFF.

V usage is TRBV7-2 and J usage is TRBJ2-7; weak D call: TRBD1 (6 bases). Deletions cut 5 bases from V and 3 bases from J, with 17 bases between. The CDR3 covers 15 residues. Germline V CDR1 and CDR2: SGHTA, FQGNSA. CDR3 residues: CASSPNLAQGYEQYF. The CDR3 bases are TGTGCCAGCAGCCCTAATCTAGCACAGGGCTACGAGCAGTACTTC.

The chain uses TRBV28 and TRBJ1-5, with 11 bases identical to TRBD1. The germline gives CDR1 MDHEN, CDR2 SYDVKM. Trimming removed 6 bases from V and 6 bases from J; junction bases left unmatched: 7. The CDR3 runs 15 residues. DNA of the CDR3: TGTGCCAGCAGCGCCGGGACAGGGGGAGCTCAGCCCCAGCATTTT. Protein product: CASSAGTGGAQPQHF. The full variable domain, with the rest looked up from reference TRBV28 and TRBJ1-5, is DVKVTQSSRYLVKRTGEKVFLECVQDMDHENMFWYRQDPGLGLRLIYFSYDVKMKEKGDIPEGYSVSREKKERFSLILESASTNQTSMYLCASSAGTGGAQPQHFGDGTRLSIL.

Note on this clone: This specimen includes other DNA sequences encoding the same CDR3. The V and J genes are TRBV27 and TRBJ1-5, with a tentative D call TRBD1 (5 bases). This CDR3 has 14 residues. Germline V gene data show CDR1 as MNHEY and CDR2 as SMNVEV (reference sequence). Trimming removed 6 bases from V and 2 bases from J, with 11 bases in between. The CDR3 DNA sequence: TGTGCCAGCAGCTTCGACAGAGGCAATCAGCCCCAGCATTTT. The encoded protein is CASSFDRGNQPQHF.

CDR3 protein: CASSAKTGSSGSTDTQYF. The CDR3 nucleotides read TGTGCCAGCTCAGCGAAGACCGGGTCTAGCGGGAGTACAGATACGCAGTATTTT. This chain joins TRBV18 and TRBJ2-3, with 10 bases fitting TRBD2. Losses at the gene ends were 5 bases for V and 3 bases for J; bases not matched to a gene: 14. Germline lookup yields CDR1 KGHSH and CDR2 LQKENI. This CDR3 region has 18 residues. Supplemented by reference TRBV18 and TRBJ2-3, the full variable domain reads NAGVMQNPRHLVRRRGQEARLRCSPMKGHSHVYWYRQLPEEGLKFMVYLQKENIIDESGMPKERFSAEFPKEGPSILRIQQVVRGDSAAYFCASSAKTGSSGSTDTQYFGPGTRLTVL.

The chain recombines TRBV19 with TRBJ2-2; possibly TRBD2 for D (5 bases). CDR3 length: 16 amino acids. The V gene lost 6 bases and the J gene lost 2 bases, with 16 bases spanning the gap. Germline V lookup: CDR1 LNHDA, CDR2 SQIVND (reference sequence). As DNA, the CDR3 is TGTGCCAGTAGCCCCCAGGACTTACCTAACACCGGGGAGCTGTTTTTT. Translated: CASSPQDLPNTGELFF.

V and J are TRBV24-1 and TRBJ1-5; weak D call: TRBD1 (6 bases). Germline assignment: CDR1 KGHDR and CDR2 SFDVKD. Trimming removed 3 bases at V and 0 bases at J, with 20 bases between. The CDR3 covers 19 residues. The DNA for the CDR3 is TGTGCCACCAGTGATCAGAGGACAGTTAGGGACCATAGCAATCAGCCCCAGCATTTT. This gives the protein CATSDQRTVRDHSNQPQHF.

This clone came up a few times. The V call is TRBV6-6, the J call TRBJ1-2; D possibly corresponds to TRBD1 (6 bases). This CDR3 region has 14 residues. The germline gives CDR1 MNHNY, CDR2 SVGAGI (reference sequence). V lost 0 bases and J 7 bases, leaving 12 bases between the germline ends. The CDR3 DNA sequence: TGTGCCAGCAGTTACTCACAGGGTTCGCTTGGCTACACCTTC. This encodes CASSYSQGSLGYTF.

The V and J genes are TRBV5-6 and TRBJ2-7; TRBD1 agrees at 9 bases. V shed 4 bases, J shed 2 bases, and the junction held 10 bases outside the gene matches. The V gene's germline CDR1 is SGHDT and CDR2 YYEEEE. The CDR3 length is 16 residues. Here the CDR3 DNA reads TGTGCCAGCAGCCCGGTGGGGACAGGGAACACCTACGAGCAGTACTTC. Its translation: CASSPVGTGNTYEQYF.

V and J are TRBV28 and TRBJ1-3, with a tentative D call TRBD1 (5 bases). The germline V gene encodes CDR1 MDHEN and CDR2 SYDVKM. This CDR3 has 15 residues. V lost 7 bases and J 1 base, leaving 14 bases between the germline ends. The CDR3 coding sequence is TGTGCCAGCACCTCCCAGGGTACTTCTGGAAACACCATATATTTT. Protein product: CASTSQGTSGNTIYF. Looking up the rest from reference TRBV28 and TRBJ1-3 gives the full variable domain: DVKVTQSSRYLVKRTGEKVFLECVQDMDHENMFWYRQDPGLGLRLIYFSYDVKMKEKGDIPEGYSVSREKKERFSLILESASTNQTSMYLCASTSQGTSGNTIYFGEGSWLTVV.

This chain joins TRBV24-1 and TRBJ2-1; the match to TRBD2 covers 10 bases. The V gene's germline CDR1 is KGHDR and CDR2 SFDVKD. V shed 3 bases, J shed 8 bases, and the junction held 9 bases outside the gene matches. The CDR3 is 16 residues long. CDR3 coding DNA: TGTGCCACCAGTGATCGAAGCGGGGGGGTCCTCGATGAGCAGTTCTTC. As protein: CATSDRSGGVLDEQFF.

The CDR3 DNA reads as TGTGCCAGCAGTCGTACAGGGGGTTTCTATGGCTACACCTTC. This translates into CASSRTGGFYGYTF. The gene calls are TRBV27 and TRBJ1-2; 8 bases are shared with TRBD1. The ends lost 5 bases at V and 4 bases at J; junction bases unmatched: 6. The germline V gene encodes CDR1 MNHEY and CDR2 SMNVEV (reference sequence). The CDR3 runs to 14 residues.

The V gene is TRBV19, the J gene TRBJ2-7; TRBD1 matches at 9 bases. V lost 5 bases, J lost 1 base, and 6 bases stayed unmatched. CDR3 length equals 15 residues. In germline, CDR1 is LNHDA, CDR2 SQIVND (reference sequence). The CDR3 region is CASSPGQGHSYEQYF. The CDR3 region has the DNA TGTGCCAGTAGTCCGGGACAGGGTCATTCCTACGAGCAGTACTTC. Supplemented by reference TRBV19 and TRBJ2-7, the full variable domain reads DGGITQSPKYLFRKEGQNVTLSCEQNLNHDAMYWYRQDPGQGLRLIYYSQIVNDFQKGDIAEGYSVSREKKESFPLTVTSAQKNPTAFYLCASSPGQGHSYEQYFGPGTRLTVT.